The rows below give T cell receptor beta chains drawn from one sample of a study of regulatory T cells in long-lasting Graves disease. A single record per CDR3 protein comes from TCRdb applying MiXCR to the multiplex PCR reads. The sample holds about 350,000 distinct CDR3 sequences; 15% to 20% are singletons and the top ten take 20%. These data were also reused for a study on T cells in Graves' hyperthyroidism and ophthalmopathy.

Sample: peripheral blood mononuclear cells (PBMCs), taken at new diagnosis, from a patient treated with antithyroid drugs. Receptors were obtained from a woman between 18 and 30 years old with Graves disease. The CDR3 runs from the conserved cysteine through the conserved F or W. The order of the fields is J gene, V gene, CDR3 length, CDR3 protein.

J gene: TRBJ2-1
V gene: TRBV10-2
CDR3 length: 13
CDR3 protein: CASPWGHYNEQFF

J gene: TRBJ2-7
V gene: TRBV28
CDR3 length: 19
CDR3 protein: CASRLGTSGSRRGLYEQYF

J gene: TRBJ1-1
V gene: TRBV6-6
CDR3 length: 15
CDR3 protein: CASSYSGGDEAEAFF

J gene: TRBJ2-5
V gene: TRBV4-1
CDR3 length: 15
CDR3 protein: CASSQQAGGAETQYF

J gene: TRBJ1-1
V gene: TRBV29-1
CDR3 length: 11
CDR3 protein: CSASETGGAFF

J gene: TRBJ1-2
V gene: TRBV11-2
CDR3 length: 13
CDR3 protein: CASSLGQVNGYTF

J gene: TRBJ2-3
V gene: TRBV20-1
CDR3 length: 14
CDR3 protein: CSARDFRALDTQYF

J gene: TRBJ2-3
V gene: TRBV19
CDR3 length: 14
CDR3 protein: CASSTGTLQNTQYF

J gene: TRBJ1-4
V gene: TRBV5-1
CDR3 length: 16
CDR3 protein: CASSLAGTGGNEKLFF

J gene: TRBJ2-2
V gene: TRBV5-8
CDR3 length: 15
CDR3 protein: CASSFSIRNTGELFF

J gene: TRBJ1-2
V gene: TRBV5-5
CDR3 length: 16
CDR3 protein: CASSWNVGGQYYGYTF

J gene: TRBJ2-5
V gene: TRBV30
CDR3 length: 17
CDR3 protein: CAWSVGLAGVNQETQYF

J gene: TRBJ2-4
V gene: TRBV19
CDR3 length: 15
CDR3 protein: CASSIAVALGNIQYF

J gene: TRBJ1-1
V gene: TRBV7-9
CDR3 length: 13
CDR3 protein: CASSLREVTEAFF

J gene: TRBJ1-4
V gene: TRBV9
CDR3 length: 15
CDR3 protein: CASSVGFNKAEKLFF

J gene: TRBJ1-6
V gene: TRBV28
CDR3 length: 14
CDR3 protein: CASSSGTGLVPLHF